The clone carrying this T cell receptor (beta chain) has ten or more counts. Its antigen is still unknown. TCRdb recomputed calls from the RT-PCR reads with MiXCR, one row per CDR3 protein. The table has about 160,000 distinct CDR3 sequences, approximately 10% seen once; the top ten hold over 10%. The data are from a study of response to subunit inactivated influenza vaccine. V lost 0 bases and J lost 1, with 13 bases in between. The CDR3 covers 16 residues. CDR1 is SGDLS, CDR2 YYNGEE, per germline. Whole-study results and caveats: A suggestion made by the authors is that each seasonal influenza vaccination recruits few new T cells.

This receptor was obtained from a man over 45 who received an inactivated influenza vaccine. Sequencing was performed on non-naive T cells sorted from PBMCs, taken about 40 days after vaccination. The V gene is TRBV9, the J gene TRBJ2-5, with a tentative D call TRBD2 (6 bases). In DNA, the CDR3 is TGTGCCAGCAGCGTAGGTGAGGGAGGACTCCAAGAGACCCAGTACTTC. Translation gives CASSVGEGGLQETQYF. The full variable domain, its missing parts supplied by reference TRBV9 and TRBJ2-5, is DSGVTQTPKHLITATGQRVTLRCSPRSGDLSVYWYQQSLDQGLQFLIQYYNGEERAKGNILERFSAQQFPDLHSELNLSSLELGDSALYFCASSVGEGGLQETQYFGPGTRLLVL.